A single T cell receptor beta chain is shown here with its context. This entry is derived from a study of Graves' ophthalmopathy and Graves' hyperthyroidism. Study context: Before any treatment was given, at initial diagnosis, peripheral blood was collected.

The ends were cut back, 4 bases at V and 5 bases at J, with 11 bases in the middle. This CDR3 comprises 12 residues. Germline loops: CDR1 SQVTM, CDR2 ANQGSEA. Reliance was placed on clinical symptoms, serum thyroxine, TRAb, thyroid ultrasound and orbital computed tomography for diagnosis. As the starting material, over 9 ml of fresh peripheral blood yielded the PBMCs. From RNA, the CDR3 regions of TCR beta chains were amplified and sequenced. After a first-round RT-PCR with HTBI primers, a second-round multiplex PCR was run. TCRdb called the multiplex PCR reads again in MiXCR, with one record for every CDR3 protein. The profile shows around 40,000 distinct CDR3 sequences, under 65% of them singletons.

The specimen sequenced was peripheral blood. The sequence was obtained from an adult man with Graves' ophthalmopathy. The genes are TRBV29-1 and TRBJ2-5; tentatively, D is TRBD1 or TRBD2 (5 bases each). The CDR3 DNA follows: TGCAGCGTTGGGGGGAGAAAGGAGACCCAGTACTTC. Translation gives CSVGGRKETQYF.